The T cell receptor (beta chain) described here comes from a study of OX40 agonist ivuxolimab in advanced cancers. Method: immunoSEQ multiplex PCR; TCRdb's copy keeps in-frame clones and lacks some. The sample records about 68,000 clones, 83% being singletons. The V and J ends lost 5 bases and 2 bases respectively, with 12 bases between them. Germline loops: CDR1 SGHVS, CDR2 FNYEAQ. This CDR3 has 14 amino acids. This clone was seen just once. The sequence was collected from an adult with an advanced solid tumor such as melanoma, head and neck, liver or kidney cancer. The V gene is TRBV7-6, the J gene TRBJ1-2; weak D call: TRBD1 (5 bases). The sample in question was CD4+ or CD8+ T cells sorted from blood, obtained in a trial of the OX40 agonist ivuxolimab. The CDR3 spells CASSTGRGNYGYTF. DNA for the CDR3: TGTGCCAGCAGCACGGGACGGGGGAACTATGGCTACACCTTC.